This TCR beta chain derives from a study of T cell responses to AZD1222 COVID-19 vaccine. Some clones are missing from TCRdb's copy, which holds only in-frame ones; the method was immunoSEQ multiplex PCR. In the table there are 90,000 to 150,000 clones, around nine tenths of which are singletons. This clone was seen a single time. Trimming took 3 bases from V and 5 from J, leaving 17 bases between them. In germline, CDR1 is SQVTM, CDR2 ANQGSEA. The CDR3 is 14 amino acids. Sequenced material: peripheral blood, taken on day 0 of AZD1222 vaccination. This clonotype originated in an adult in good health. The V and J genes are TRBV29-1 and TRBJ2-7; the D gene could be TRBD1 or TRBD2 (5 bases each). DNA of the CDR3: TGCAGCGTTGACTTGGGACGATTTGGGGACGAGCAGTACTTC. It yields the protein CSVDLGRFGDEQYF.